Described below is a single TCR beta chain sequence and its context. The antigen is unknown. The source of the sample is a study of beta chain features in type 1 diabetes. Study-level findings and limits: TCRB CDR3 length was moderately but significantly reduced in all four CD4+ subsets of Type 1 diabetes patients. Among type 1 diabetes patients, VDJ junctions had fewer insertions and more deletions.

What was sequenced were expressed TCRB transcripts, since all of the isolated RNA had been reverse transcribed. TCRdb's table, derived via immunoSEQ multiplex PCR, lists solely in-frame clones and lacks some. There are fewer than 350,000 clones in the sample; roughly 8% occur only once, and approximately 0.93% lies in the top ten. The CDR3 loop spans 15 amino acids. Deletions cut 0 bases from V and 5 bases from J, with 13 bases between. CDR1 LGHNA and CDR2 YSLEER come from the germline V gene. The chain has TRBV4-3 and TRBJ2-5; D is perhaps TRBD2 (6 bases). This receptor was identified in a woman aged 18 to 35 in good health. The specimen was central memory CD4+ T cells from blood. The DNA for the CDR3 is TGCGCCAGCAGCCAAGATTTGCGGGGTCGGGAGACCCAGTACTTC. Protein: CASSQDLRGRETQYF.